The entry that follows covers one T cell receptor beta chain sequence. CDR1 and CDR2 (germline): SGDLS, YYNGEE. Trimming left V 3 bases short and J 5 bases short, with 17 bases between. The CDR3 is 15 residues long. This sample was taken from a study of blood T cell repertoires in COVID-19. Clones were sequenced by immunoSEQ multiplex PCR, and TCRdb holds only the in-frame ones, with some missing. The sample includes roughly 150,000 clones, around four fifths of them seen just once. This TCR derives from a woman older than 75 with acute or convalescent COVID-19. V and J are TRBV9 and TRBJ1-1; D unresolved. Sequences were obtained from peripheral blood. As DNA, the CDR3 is TGTGCCAGCAGCGGGGAGGTGGGTCCGGGGACTGAAGCTTTCTTT. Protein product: CASSGEVGPGTEAFF.